The 9 T cell receptor beta chains in this list originate from one sample, sequenced in a study of shared clonotypes between healthy human individuals. The protocol was immunoSEQ multiplex PCR, while the TCRdb copy is restricted to in-frame clones and leaves out a portion. The sample lists around 2.5 million clones; roughly 93% were seen once. Sequenced input: naive CD4+ T cells from PBMCs. Specified subset: CD45RA+ positively selected. Receptor source: a man aged 18 to 29 in good health. Some clones in this sample may be carry-over from other donors' samples.

V gene TRBV28 combines with J gene TRBJ2-5; TRBD2 matches at 7 bases. This CDR3 region has 14 residues. From germline, CDR1 is MDHEN and CDR2 SYDVKM. Unmatched junction bases numbered 4, after V lost 5 bases and J lost 1 base. CDR3: CASSGGGVQETQYF. The CDR3, as DNA: TGTGCCAGCAGTGGGGGGGGAGTCCAAGAGACCCAGTACTTC.

The chain links TRBV5-4 to TRBJ2-1, with 7 bases lining up with TRBD2. The germline V gene has CDR1 SGHNT and CDR2 YYREEE (reference sequence). The V gene end was trimmed by 3 bases and the J gene end by 0 bases; junction bases not matched to a gene: 3. The CDR3 has 15 amino acids. Written as DNA, the CDR3 is TGTGCCAGCAGCTCGGGGGGATCCTCCTACAATGAGCAGTTCTTC. It specifies CASSSGGSSYNEQFF.

V and J are TRBV5-1 and TRBJ1-1, with D maybe TRBD1 (6 bases). The germline V and J ends were trimmed by 0 bases and 8 bases, with 17 bases remaining between them. The germline V gene has CDR1 SGHRS and CDR2 YFSETQ. The CDR3 sequence is 15 residues long. CDR3 nucleotides: TGCGCCAGCAGCTTGGGCGTTGAAGGGGGATGGGAAGCTTTCTTT. Translating gives CASSLGVEGGWEAFF.

This clone has a single count. The chain employs TRBV25-1 and TRBJ2-5; D call uncertain. V was trimmed by 6 bases and J by 4 bases, leaving 9 bases between them. CDR1 and CDR2 (germline): MGHDK, SYGVNS. The CDR3 has 12 amino acids. CDR3 in amino acids: CASRYSGETQYF. CDR3 nucleotides: TGTGCCAGCAGATACAGTGGAGAGACCCAGTACTTC.

The gene calls are TRBV9 and TRBJ1-2; no clear D gene. In germline, CDR1 is SGDLS, CDR2 YYNGEE. The CDR3 covers 15 residues. V lost 0 bases to trimming and J lost 4 bases, with 13 bases between them. The CDR3 here is CASSVDGRQSYGYTF. In nucleotides, the CDR3 is TGTGCCAGCAGCGTAGACGGCCGACAAAGCTATGGCTACACCTTC.

This clone occurred once. The chain combines TRBV28 with TRBJ1-2; 8 bases agree with TRBD1. From germline, CDR1 is MDHEN and CDR2 SYDVKM. This CDR3 contains 12 residues. The J segment lost 8 bases and the V segment lost 7 bases, leaving 6 bases of the junction unmatched. The CDR3 nucleotides read TGTGCCAGCACCTTGACAGGGGACGGCTACACCTTC. It yields the protein CASTLTGDGYTF.

V usage is TRBV5-6 and J usage is TRBJ1-5; a weak D match, TRBD1 (5 bases). With 4 bases removed from V and 2 bases from J, the gap between germline ends came to 16 bases. This CDR3 comprises 16 residues. Germline values: CDR1 SGHDT, CDR2 YYEEEE. The CDR3, as DNA: TGTGCCAGCAGCCGCGGGGTCGGGGGAGGCAATCAGCCCCAGCATTTT. Its protein product is CASSRGVGGGNQPQHF.

This chain joins TRBV5-1 and TRBJ1-1; D gene uncertain. The CDR3 length is 16 residues. Germline lookup yields CDR1 SGHRS and CDR2 YFSETQ. V shed 0 bases and J shed 4 bases, with 16 bases lying between them. CDR3 sequence reads: CASSLVAGPSTTEAFF. As DNA, the CDR3 is TGCGCCAGCAGCTTGGTGGCAGGTCCCTCAACCACTGAAGCTTTCTTT. The variable domain in full, with the rest retrieved from reference TRBV5-1 and TRBJ1-1, is KAGVTQTPRYLIKTRGQQVTLSCSPISGHRSVSWYQQTPGQGLQFLFEYFSETQRNKGNFPGRFSGRQFSNSRSEMNVSTLELGDSALYLCASSLVAGPSTTEAFFGQGTRLTVV.

The chain is built from TRBV15 and TRBJ2-7; 8 nucleotides line up with TRBD2. The CDR3 runs 17 residues. CDR1 is LNHNV and CDR2 is YYDKDF in the germline V gene (reference sequence). The trim removed 0 bases at V and 0 bases at J, leaving 7 bases unmatched. The CDR3 here is CATSRDKAGGLSYEQYF. For the CDR3, the DNA is TGTGCCACCAGCAGAGATAAGGCGGGAGGCCTCTCCTACGAGCAGTACTTC. The complete variable domain, with remaining parts taken from reference TRBV15 and TRBJ2-7, reads DAMVIQNPRYQVTQFGKPVTLSCSQTLNHNVMYWYQQKSSQAPKLLFHYYDKDFNNEADTPDNFQSRRPNTSFCFLDIRSPGLGDTAMYLCATSRDKAGGLSYEQYFGPGTRLTVT.